This T cell receptor (beta chain) was captured by sequencing in a study of T cell responses to AZD1222 COVID-19 vaccine. General study findings and limits: Sampling that yielded the repertoires occurred only after the peak T cell response. Clonal diversity may have been underestimated in mostly white British donors.

Details on this clone: Its specificity is not known.

The protocol was immunoSEQ multiplex PCR, while the TCRdb copy is restricted to in-frame clones and leaves out a portion. The top ten hold 1% to 1.5% of the sample, which has more than 150,000 clones, around 92% seen once. Second-dose schedules of about 4 or about 12 weeks were combined. This specimen was peripheral blood, taken 28 days after the second AZD1222 dose. The TCR comes from an adult who received the AZD1222 COVID-19 vaccine.

The CDR3 bases are TGTGCCAGCAGCTTAGATCATGGGGCCCACAATGAGCAGTTCTTC. It encodes CASSLDHGAHNEQFF. V gene TRBV11-3 combines with J gene TRBJ2-1, with D possibly matching TRBD1 (5 bases). Trimming took 0 bases from V and 5 from J, leaving 11 bases between them. The germline gives CDR1 SGHNT, CDR2 YENEEA. The CDR3 spans 15 residues.